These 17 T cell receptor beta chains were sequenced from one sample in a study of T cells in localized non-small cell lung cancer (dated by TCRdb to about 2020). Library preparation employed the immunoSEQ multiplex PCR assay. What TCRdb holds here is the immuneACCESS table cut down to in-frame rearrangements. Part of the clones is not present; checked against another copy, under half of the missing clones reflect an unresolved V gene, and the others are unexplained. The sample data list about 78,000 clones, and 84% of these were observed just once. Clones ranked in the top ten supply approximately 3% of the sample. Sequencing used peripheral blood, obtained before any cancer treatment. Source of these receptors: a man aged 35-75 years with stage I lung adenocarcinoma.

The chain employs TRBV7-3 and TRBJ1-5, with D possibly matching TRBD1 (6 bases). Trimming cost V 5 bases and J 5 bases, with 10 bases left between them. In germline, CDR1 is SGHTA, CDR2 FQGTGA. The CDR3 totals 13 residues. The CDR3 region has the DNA TGTGCCAGCAGCCAAAACAGGGATCAGCCCCAGCATTTT. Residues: CASSQNRDQPQHF.

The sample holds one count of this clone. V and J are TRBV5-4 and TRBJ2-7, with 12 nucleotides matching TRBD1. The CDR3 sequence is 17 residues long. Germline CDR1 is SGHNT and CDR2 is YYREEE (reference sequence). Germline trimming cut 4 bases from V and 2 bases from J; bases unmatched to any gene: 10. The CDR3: CASSTGTGGVIPYEQYF. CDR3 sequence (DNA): TGTGCCAGCAGCACCGGGACAGGGGGCGTGATTCCCTACGAGCAGTACTTC.

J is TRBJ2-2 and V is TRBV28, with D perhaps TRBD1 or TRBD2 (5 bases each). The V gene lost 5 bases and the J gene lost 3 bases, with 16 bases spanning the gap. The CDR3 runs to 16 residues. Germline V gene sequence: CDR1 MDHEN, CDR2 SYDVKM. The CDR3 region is CASSPWDGRDTGELFF. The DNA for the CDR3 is TGTGCCAGCAGTCCCTGGGACGGTCGAGACACCGGGGAGCTGTTTTTT.

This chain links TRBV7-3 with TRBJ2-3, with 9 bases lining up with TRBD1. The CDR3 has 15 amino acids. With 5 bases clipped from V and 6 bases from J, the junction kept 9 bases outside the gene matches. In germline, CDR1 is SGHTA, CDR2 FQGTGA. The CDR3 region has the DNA TGTGCCAGCAGCGCCTCCGGGACAGGGAGGGATACGCAGTATTTT. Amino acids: CASSASGTGRDTQYF.

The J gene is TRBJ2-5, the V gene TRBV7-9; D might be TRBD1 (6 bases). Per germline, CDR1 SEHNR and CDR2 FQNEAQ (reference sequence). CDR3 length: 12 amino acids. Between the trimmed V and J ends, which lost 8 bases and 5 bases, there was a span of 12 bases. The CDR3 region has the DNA TGTGCCAGCCAGGACAGAAGGGAGACCCAGTACTTC. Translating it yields CASQDRRETQYF.

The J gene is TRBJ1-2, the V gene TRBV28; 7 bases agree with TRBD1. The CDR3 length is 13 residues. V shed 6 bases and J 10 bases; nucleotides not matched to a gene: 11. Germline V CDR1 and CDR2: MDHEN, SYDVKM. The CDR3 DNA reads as TGTGCCAGCAGATCCGCCGGGACAGTGAACTACACCTTC. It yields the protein CASRSAGTVNYTF.

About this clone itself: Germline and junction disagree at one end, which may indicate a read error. This CDR3 reads CASSFSGLTDTQYF. The CDR3, as DNA: TGTGCTAGCAGCTTCTCGGGACTAACAGATACGCAGTATTTT. The V call is TRBV7-7, the J call TRBJ2-3; 7 bases line up with TRBD2. CDR3 length equals 14 residues. Germline V gene lookup returns CDR1 SSHAT and CDR2 FNYEAQ (reference sequence).

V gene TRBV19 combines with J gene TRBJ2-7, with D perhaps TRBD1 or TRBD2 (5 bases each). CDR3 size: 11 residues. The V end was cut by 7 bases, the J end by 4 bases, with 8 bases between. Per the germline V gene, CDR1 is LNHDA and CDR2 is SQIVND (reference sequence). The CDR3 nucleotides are TGTGCCAGTACTTGGGGGTACGAGCAGTACTTC. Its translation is CASTWGYEQYF.

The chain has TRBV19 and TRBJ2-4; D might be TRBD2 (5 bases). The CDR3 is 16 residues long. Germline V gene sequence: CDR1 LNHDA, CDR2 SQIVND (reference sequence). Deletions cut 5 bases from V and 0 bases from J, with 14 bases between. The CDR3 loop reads CASSFTGVLAKNIQYF. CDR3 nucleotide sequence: TGTGCCAGTAGTTTCACCGGGGTCCTAGCCAAAAACATTCAGTACTTC.

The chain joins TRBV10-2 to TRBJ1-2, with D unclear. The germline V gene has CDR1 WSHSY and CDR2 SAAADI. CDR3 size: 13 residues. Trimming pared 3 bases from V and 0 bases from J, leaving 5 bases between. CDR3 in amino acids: CASSDGPNYGYTF. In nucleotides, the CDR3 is TGCGCCAGCAGTGACGGTCCTAACTATGGCTACACCTTC.

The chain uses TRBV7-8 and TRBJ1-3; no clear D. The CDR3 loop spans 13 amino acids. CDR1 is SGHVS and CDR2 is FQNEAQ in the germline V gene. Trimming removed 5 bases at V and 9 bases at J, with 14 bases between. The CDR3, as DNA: TGTGCCAGCAGCCCTAGTTCGTGGGGCACCATATATTTT. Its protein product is CASSPSSWGTIYF. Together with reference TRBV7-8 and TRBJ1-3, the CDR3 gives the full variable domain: GAGVSQSPRYKVAKRGQDVALRCDPISGHVSLFWYQQALGQGPEFLTYFQNEAQLDKSGLPSDRFFAERPEGSVSTLKIQRTQQEDSAVYLCASSPSSWGTIYFGEGSWLTVV.

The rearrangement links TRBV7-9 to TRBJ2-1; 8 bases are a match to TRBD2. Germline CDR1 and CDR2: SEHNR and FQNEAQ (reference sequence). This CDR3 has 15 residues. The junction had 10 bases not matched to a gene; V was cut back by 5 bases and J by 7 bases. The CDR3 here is CASSPGGGIVNEQFF. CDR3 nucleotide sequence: TGTGCCAGCAGCCCGGGAGGGGGGATAGTGAATGAGCAGTTCTTC.

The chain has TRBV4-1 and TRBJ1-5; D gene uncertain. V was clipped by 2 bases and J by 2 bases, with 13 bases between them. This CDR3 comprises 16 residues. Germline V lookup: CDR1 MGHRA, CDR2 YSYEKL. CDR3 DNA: TGCGCCAGCAGCCAATTCCTTAGGACGGGCAATCAGCCCCAGCATTTT. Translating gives CASSQFLRTGNQPQHF.

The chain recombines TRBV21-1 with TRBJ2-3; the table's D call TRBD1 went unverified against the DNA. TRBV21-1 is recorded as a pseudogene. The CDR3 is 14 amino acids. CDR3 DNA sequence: TGTGCCAGCAGCAACAGCCAGGGCACAGATACGCAGTATTTT. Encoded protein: CASSNSQGTDTQYF.

CDR3 DNA: TGTGCCAGCAGTTACTTGGACAGTACAACTAATGAAAAACTGTTTTTT. Protein sequence: CASSYLDSTTNEKLFF. J is TRBJ1-4 and V is TRBV6-5; D possibly corresponds to TRBD1 (6 bases). The germline CDR1 and CDR2 sequences are MNHEY and SVGAGI. The V end was cut by 1 base, the J end by 0 bases, with 9 bases between. The CDR3 consists of 16 residues.

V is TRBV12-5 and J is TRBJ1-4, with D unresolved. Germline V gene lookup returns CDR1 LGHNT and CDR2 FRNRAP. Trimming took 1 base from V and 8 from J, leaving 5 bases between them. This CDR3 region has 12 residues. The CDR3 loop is CASGLDQEKLFF. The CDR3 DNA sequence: TGTGCTAGTGGTTTGGACCAAGAAAAACTGTTTTTT.

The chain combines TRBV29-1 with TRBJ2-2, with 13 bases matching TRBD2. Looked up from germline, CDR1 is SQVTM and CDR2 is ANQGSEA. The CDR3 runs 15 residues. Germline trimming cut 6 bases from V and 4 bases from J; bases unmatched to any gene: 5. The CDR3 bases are TGCAGCGTAAGGACTAGCGGGAGCGGCACCGGGGAGCTGTTTTTT. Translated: CSVRTSGSGTGELFF.